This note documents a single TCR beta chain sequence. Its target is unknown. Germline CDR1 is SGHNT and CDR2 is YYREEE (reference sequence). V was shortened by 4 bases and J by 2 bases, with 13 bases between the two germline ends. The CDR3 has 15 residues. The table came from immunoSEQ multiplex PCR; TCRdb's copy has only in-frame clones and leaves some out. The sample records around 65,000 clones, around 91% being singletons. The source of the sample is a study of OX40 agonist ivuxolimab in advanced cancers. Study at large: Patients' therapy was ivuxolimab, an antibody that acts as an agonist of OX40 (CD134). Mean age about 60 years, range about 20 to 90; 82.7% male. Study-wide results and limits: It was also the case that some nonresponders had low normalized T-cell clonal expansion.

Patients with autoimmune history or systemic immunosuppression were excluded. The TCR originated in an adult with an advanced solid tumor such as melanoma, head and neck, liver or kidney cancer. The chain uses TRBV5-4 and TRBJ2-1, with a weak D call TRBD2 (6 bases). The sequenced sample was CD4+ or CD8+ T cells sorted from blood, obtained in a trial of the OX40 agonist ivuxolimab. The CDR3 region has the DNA TGTGCCAGCAGCCCGCCGACTAGGACCTACAATGAGCAGTTCTTC. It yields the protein CASSPPTRTYNEQFF.